This TCR beta chain was identified during a study of regulatory T cells in long-lasting Graves disease. Details on this clonotype: Its target is unknown.

Libraries of TCR beta came from iRepertoire HTBI primers plus Arm-PCR of CDR3 regions. TCRdb reanalysed the multiplex PCR reads using MiXCR and keeps one entry per CDR3 protein. The table records under 400,000 distinct CDR3 sequences, over 15% of them present only once. General study points: Clonotypes that were public and shared totalled some 2,900 in persistent patients versus about 1,000 in new patients.

Indicated time point: newly diagnosed GD, antithyroid drugs for less than 3 months. The TCR library used RNA extracted from PBMCs. The same specimen was also included in a second study, on T cells in Graves' hyperthyroidism and ophthalmopathy.

The sample consisted of peripheral blood mononuclear cells (PBMCs), taken at new diagnosis, from a patient treated with antithyroid drugs. The receptor was derived from a man aged 35 to 55 with Graves disease.

The CDR3 protein is CSARPGQGINEQYF. The CDR3 DNA sequence: TGCAGTGCTAGGCCGGGACAGGGTATTAATGAGCAGTACTTC. V gene TRBV20-1 combines with J gene TRBJ2-4, with TRBD1 identical over 9 bases. The CDR3 has 14 amino acids. The V segment lost 3 bases and the J segment 13 bases; nucleotides outside the gene matches: 13. Per germline, CDR1 DFQATT and CDR2 SNEGSKA (reference sequence).